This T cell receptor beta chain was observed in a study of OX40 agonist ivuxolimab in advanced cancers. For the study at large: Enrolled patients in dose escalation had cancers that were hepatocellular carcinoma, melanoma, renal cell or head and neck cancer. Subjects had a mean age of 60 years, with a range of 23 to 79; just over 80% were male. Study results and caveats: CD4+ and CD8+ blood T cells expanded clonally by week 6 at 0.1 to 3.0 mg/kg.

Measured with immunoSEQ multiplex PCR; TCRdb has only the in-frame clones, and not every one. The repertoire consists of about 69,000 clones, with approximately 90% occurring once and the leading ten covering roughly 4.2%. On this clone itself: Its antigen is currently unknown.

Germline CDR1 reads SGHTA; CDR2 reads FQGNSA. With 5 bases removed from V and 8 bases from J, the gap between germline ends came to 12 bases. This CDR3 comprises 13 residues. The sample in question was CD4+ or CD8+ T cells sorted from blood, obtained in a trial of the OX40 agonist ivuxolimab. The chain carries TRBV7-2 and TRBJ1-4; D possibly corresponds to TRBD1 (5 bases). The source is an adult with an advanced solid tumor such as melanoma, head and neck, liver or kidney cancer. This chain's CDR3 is CASSVEQAEKLFF. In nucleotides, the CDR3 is TGTGCCAGCAGCGTGGAACAGGCAGAAAAACTGTTTTTT.